This TCR beta chain is from a study of blood T cell repertoires in COVID-19. The table came from immunoSEQ multiplex PCR; TCRdb's copy has only in-frame clones and leaves some out. Here the sample spans hundreds of thousands of clones, approximately 82% being singletons. Germline assignment: CDR1 DFQATT and CDR2 SNEGSKA (reference sequence). The CDR3 loop spans 9 amino acids. Between the trimmed V and J ends, which lost 6 bases and 13 bases, there was a span of 12 bases. This TCR came from a woman in her forties or fifties with acute or convalescent COVID-19. Sequenced material: peripheral blood. The V gene is TRBV20-1, the J gene TRBJ1-2; D unresolved. The CDR3 region has the DNA TGCAGTGCAAAGTGGTGGAGCACCTTC. Translated, it gives CSAKWWSTF.